These T cell receptor beta chains were read from a single sample in a study of cytomegalovirus exposure and HLA in healthy donors. Clones were read by immunoSEQ multiplex PCR, and TCRdb kept only the in-frame ones, dropping some. The sample includes 120,000 or so clones, around three quarters of them seen just once. Material: PBMCs. Every receptor here comes from a woman between 40 and 55 years old in good health and CMV-seropositive. The CDR3 runs from the conserved cysteine through the conserved F or W. The order of the fields is CDR3 DNA, CDR3 protein, CDR3 length, J gene, D gene, clone size, V gene. The D gene is left open where the match is weak. A clone size is listed for some rows: how often the clone was seen (once, few, many), or a class if it is expanded.

CDR3nt: TGTGCCAGCAGCACGTACAGGGAAAGGAGCAATCAGCCCCAGCATTTT
CDR3aa: CASSTYRERSNQPQHF
len: 16
j_gene: TRBJ1-5
d_gene: .
abundance: .
v_gene: TRBV5-6

CDR3nt: TGTGCCAGCAGCCAAGTAGGGGGAGATACGCAGTATTTT
CDR3aa: CASSQVGGDTQYF
len: 13
j_gene: TRBJ2-3
d_gene: .
abundance: few
v_gene: TRBV4-2

CDR3nt: TGTGCCAGCAGCTTGATGGGGGGGGAGACCCAGTACTTC
CDR3aa: CASSLMGGETQYF
len: 13
j_gene: TRBJ2-5
d_gene: TRBD2
abundance: few
v_gene: TRBV5-4

CDR3nt: TGTGCTAGCAGTCGGGACACTAATTCACCCCTCCACTTT
CDR3aa: CASSRDTNSPLHF
len: 13
j_gene: TRBJ1-6
d_gene: .
abundance: .
v_gene: TRBV7-7

CDR3nt: TGTGCTAGTGGTTTGGGATCAGTTAGCGGCGGGGAGCTGTTTTTT
CDR3aa: CASGLGSVSGGELFF
len: 15
j_gene: TRBJ2-2
d_gene: .
abundance: .
v_gene: TRBV12-5

CDR3nt: TGTGCCAGCTCACCAACAGGGGGCTCTGATACTGAAGCTTTCTTT
CDR3aa: CASSPTGGSDTEAFF
len: 15
j_gene: TRBJ1-1
d_gene: TRBD1
abundance: .
v_gene: TRBV18

CDR3nt: TGTGCCAGTCAGGGCCCCAGCTATGGCTACACCTTC
CDR3aa: CASQGPSYGYTF
len: 12
j_gene: TRBJ1-2
d_gene: .
abundance: once
v_gene: TRBV19

CDR3nt: TGCAGCGTTGAAGATACCGGGACAGGGTCCTACAATGAGCAGTTCTTC
CDR3aa: CSVEDTGTGSYNEQFF
len: 16
j_gene: TRBJ2-1
d_gene: TRBD1
abundance: .
v_gene: TRBV29-1

CDR3nt: TGTGCCAGTAGTTCCCGGACTAGCCAAGAGACCCAGTACTTC
CDR3aa: CASSSRTSQETQYF
len: 14
j_gene: TRBJ2-5
d_gene: TRBD2
abundance: .
v_gene: TRBV19

CDR3nt: TGCGCCAGCAGCTTGGTCGAGGGGAACACTGAAGCTTTCTTT
CDR3aa: CASSLVEGNTEAFF
len: 14
j_gene: TRBJ1-1
d_gene: .
abundance: .
v_gene: TRBV5-1

CDR3nt: TGTGCCAGCAGCAATTCATGGGGGCGCGGTGGCTACACCTTC
CDR3aa: CASSNSWGRGGYTF
len: 14
j_gene: TRBJ1-2
d_gene: .
abundance: .
v_gene: TRBV5-8

CDR3nt: TGTGCCAGCAGCTTCGACAGTATCGGGACTGAAGCTTTCTTT
CDR3aa: CASSFDSIGTEAFF
len: 14
j_gene: TRBJ1-1
d_gene: .
abundance: .
v_gene: TRBV11-2

CDR3nt: TGTGCCAGCAGTCACGGACAGGCCTACGAGCAGTACTTC
CDR3aa: CASSHGQAYEQYF
len: 13
j_gene: TRBJ2-7
d_gene: TRBD1
abundance: few
v_gene: TRBV27

CDR3nt: TGTGCCTGGAGTCGGAGGGACTCTAACTATGGCTACACCTTC
CDR3aa: CAWSRRDSNYGYTF
len: 14
j_gene: TRBJ1-2
d_gene: .
abundance: .
v_gene: TRBV30

CDR3nt: TGTGCCAGCAGCTGGCAGGCAGGGGGCACTGAAGCTTTCTTT
CDR3aa: CASSWQAGGTEAFF
len: 14
j_gene: TRBJ1-1
d_gene: TRBD1
abundance: .
v_gene: TRBV11-2

CDR3nt: TGTGCCAGCAGCTTGGCACCCACTAGGGCGCGGGACGGGGAGCTGTTTTTT
CDR3aa: CASSLAPTRARDGELFF
len: 17
j_gene: TRBJ2-2
d_gene: .
abundance: few
v_gene: TRBV5-4

CDR3nt: TGCGCCAGCAGGGACAGGGAAAATTCACCCCTCCACTTT
CDR3aa: CASRDRENSPLHF
len: 13
j_gene: TRBJ1-6
d_gene: TRBD1
abundance: many
v_gene: TRBV4-1

CDR3nt: TGTGCCAGCAGTTGGGATAGCGGAGCCTACGAGCAGTACTTC
CDR3aa: CASSWDSGAYEQYF
len: 14
j_gene: TRBJ2-7
d_gene: .
abundance: once
v_gene: TRBV2

CDR3nt: TGTGCCAGCTCACCTGGGACAGGGGATGAAAAACTGTTTTTT
CDR3aa: CASSPGTGDEKLFF
len: 14
j_gene: TRBJ1-4
d_gene: TRBD1
abundance: .
v_gene: TRBV18

CDR3nt: TGTGCCAGCAGTGAAGACGGAGGGCCTAGATTAGAGACCCAGTACTTC
CDR3aa: CASSEDGGPRLETQYF
len: 16
j_gene: TRBJ2-5
d_gene: .
abundance: few
v_gene: TRBV6-1

CDR3nt: TGCGCCAGCAGCCAGGAGGGCATACTTACTGAAGCTTTCTTT
CDR3aa: CASSQEGILTEAFF
len: 14
j_gene: TRBJ1-1
d_gene: .
abundance: few
v_gene: TRBV5-1

CDR3nt: TGTGCCAGCAGCGGATACAGGGGGCCCCTCGGTGATACGCAGTATTTT
CDR3aa: CASSGYRGPLGDTQYF
len: 16
j_gene: TRBJ2-3
d_gene: TRBD1
abundance: .
v_gene: TRBV9

CDR3nt: TGTGCCAGCAGTGAGGGGCAGGGGGGACAGTTCTTC
CDR3aa: CASSEGQGGQFF
len: 12
j_gene: TRBJ2-1
d_gene: .
abundance: .
v_gene: TRBV2

CDR3nt: TGTGCCAGCAGTTTAGGACAGGGTATTGAAGCTTTCTTT
CDR3aa: CASSLGQGIEAFF
len: 13
j_gene: TRBJ1-1
d_gene: TRBD1
abundance: .
v_gene: TRBV27

CDR3nt: TGTGCCAGCCGGTCTGGGGGACTGGGGTACACTGAAGCTTTCTTT
CDR3aa: CASRSGGLGYTEAFF
len: 15
j_gene: TRBJ1-1
d_gene: .
abundance: .
v_gene: TRBV6-5